The sequence of this TCR beta chain was determined in a study of beta chain features in type 1 diabetes. Overall study findings and caveats: For patients, the naive, central memory and Treg TCRB repertoires appeared more alike than for healthy donors. There was no resolution here of whether HLA type influences TCRB rearrangement.

The sequenced template was cDNA made from the entire isolated RNA. Using immunoSEQ multiplex PCR, the repertoire was profiled, and TCRdb retains in-frame clones only, with some absent. The sample carries 200,000 to 250,000 clones, about a tenth recorded once. This clone was seen a few times. What it binds is not known. Looked up from germline, CDR1 is SQVTM and CDR2 is ANQGSEA. With 7 bases removed from V and 0 bases from J, the gap between germline ends came to 16 bases. The CDR3 is made up of 14 amino acids. The sequence was collected from a man aged 18 to 29 in good health. Sequences were obtained from central memory CD4+ T cells from blood. V gene TRBV29-1 combines with J gene TRBJ2-7, with a tentative D call TRBD1 (6 bases). Here the CDR3 reads CSASRNRDSYEQYF. The CDR3 DNA sequence: TGCAGCGCTTCCCGGAACAGGGACTCCTACGAGCAGTACTTC.